This T cell receptor (beta chain) comes out of a study of T cell responses to AZD1222 COVID-19 vaccine. Points from the study as a whole: Two doses of AZD1222 preceded a rise in Spike-specific TCR breadth and depth.

Only in-frame clones appear in the TCRdb table, and some are missing; sequencing was by immunoSEQ multiplex PCR. The repertoire holds more than 80,000 clones, with approximately 90% as singletons. The V end was cut by 0 bases, the J end by 4 bases, with 15 bases between. Germline assignment: CDR1 LGHNA and CDR2 YNFKEQ. The CDR3 totals 17 residues. Concerning this clone itself: Its antigen is still unknown.

The rearrangement links TRBV4-2 to TRBJ2-2, with a weak D call TRBD1 (5 bases). The sequence was obtained from an adult in good health. Source: peripheral blood, taken on day 0 of AZD1222 vaccination. The CDR3 DNA is TGTGCCAGCAGCCAAGATCTTCAGGGTACGGGCACCGGGGAGCTGTTTTTT. Translation: CASSQDLQGTGTGELFF.